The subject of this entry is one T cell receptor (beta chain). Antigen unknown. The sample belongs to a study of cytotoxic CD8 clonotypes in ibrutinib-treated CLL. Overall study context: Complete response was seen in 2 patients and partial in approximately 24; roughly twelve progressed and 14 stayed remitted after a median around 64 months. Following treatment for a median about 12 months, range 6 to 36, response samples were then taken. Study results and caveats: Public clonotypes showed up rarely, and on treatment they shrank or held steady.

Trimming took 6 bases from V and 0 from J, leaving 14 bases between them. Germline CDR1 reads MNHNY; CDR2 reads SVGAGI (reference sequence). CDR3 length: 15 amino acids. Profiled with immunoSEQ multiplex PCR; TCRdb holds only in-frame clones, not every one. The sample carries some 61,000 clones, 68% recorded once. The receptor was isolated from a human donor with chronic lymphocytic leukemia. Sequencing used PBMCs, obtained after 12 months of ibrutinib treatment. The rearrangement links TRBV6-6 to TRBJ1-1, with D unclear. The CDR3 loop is CASRGNTFMNTEAFF. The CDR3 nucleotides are TGTGCCAGCAGGGGGAACACGTTCATGAACACTGAAGCTTTCTTT.